These 11 T cell receptor beta chains share one sample of origin, sequenced in a study of blood T cells in healthy people across ages. Primers used in a second PCR of about 6 to 12 cycles were a sample-barcoded 5' primer and a J-beta primer mix. From the 5' RACE reads, TCRdb called clonotypes with MiXCR, one entry per CDR3 protein. Here the sample spans fewer than 750,000 distinct CDR3 sequences, 52% being singletons. The specimen sequenced was blood. These receptors all stem from a woman of 80 years or more in good health.

This clonotype was counted at least ten times. The chain is built from TRBV29-1 and TRBJ2-5; D gene uncertain. V lost 4 bases, J lost 5 bases, and 8 bases lay in between. Germline CDR1 and CDR2: SQVTM and ANQGSEA. This CDR3 has 11 residues. The DNA of the CDR3 is TGCAGCGTTGGGGAACGGGAGACCCAGTACTTC. This sequence encodes CSVGERETQYF.

This clonotype was observed a single time. The rearrangement links TRBV5-1 to TRBJ2-3; 7 bases map to TRBD2. Germline CDR1 is SGHRS and CDR2 is YFSETQ. The ends lost 1 base at V and 4 bases at J; junction bases unmatched: 6. The CDR3 contains 15 residues. Here the CDR3 reads CASSLWEGRPDTQYF. The CDR3 DNA sequence: TGCGCCAGCAGCTTGTGGGAGGGCCGTCCAGATACGCAGTATTTT.

CDR3 in amino acids: CASSLLGSNNEKLFF. Here the CDR3 DNA reads TGTGCCAGCAGCTTATTGGGCAGTAATAATGAAAAACTGTTTTTT. The chain links TRBV7-9 to TRBJ1-4; D gene unclear. This CDR3 spans 15 amino acids. Trimming cost V 2 bases and J 4 bases, with 11 bases left between them. Germline CDR1 SEHNR, CDR2 FQNEAQ (reference sequence). Together with reference TRBV7-9 and TRBJ1-4, the CDR3 gives the full variable domain: DTGVSQNPRHKITKRGQNVTFRCDPISEHNRLYWYRQTLGQGPEFLTYFQNEAQLEKSRLLSDRFSAERPKGSFSTLEIQRTEQGDSAMYLCASSLLGSNNEKLFFGSGTQLSVL.

This clonotype showed up many times. The chain has TRBV20-1 and TRBJ2-5, with 7 bases that match TRBD1. The CDR3 covers 14 residues. Germline CDR1 is DFQATT and CDR2 is SNEGSKA (reference sequence). The V segment lost 7 bases and the J segment 4 bases; nucleotides outside the gene matches: 12. The DNA for the CDR3 is TGCAGTGGGTCGGAGACAGGGAGTCCAGAGACCCAGTACTTC. It encodes CSGSETGSPETQYF.

The rearrangement links TRBV21-1 to TRBJ2-5; the table's D call, TRBD2, has no DNA check behind it. TRBV21-1 is shown as a pseudogene. The CDR3 consists of 13 residues. CDR3 sequence (DNA): TGTGCCAGTCTGGTGGGAGATCTAGAGACCCAGTACTTC. This sequence encodes CASLVGDLETQYF.

This clonotype was observed at least ten times. V and J are TRBV12-3 or TRBV12-4 and TRBJ2-1; D is perhaps TRBD2 (5 bases). V was cut by 7 bases and J by 2 bases, with 18 bases left in between. The CDR3 totals 16 residues. This CDR3 is CASNRGLAATYNEQFF. For the CDR3, the DNA is TGTGCCAGCAATCGGGGTCTTGCGGCTACCTACAATGAGCAGTTCTTC.

This clonotype showed up just a few times. This sequence joins TRBV28 and TRBJ2-7, with TRBD1 matching 9 bases. The CDR3 is made up of 15 amino acids. CDR1 and CDR2 from the germline V gene are MDHEN and SYDVKM. V lost 8 bases and J lost 5; bases outside the gene matches: 13. CDR3 coding DNA: TGTGCCAGCGGTAACACAGGGGGCCGGCTGGACGAGCAGTACTTC. It translates to CASGNTGGRLDEQYF.

This rearrangement joins TRBV9 to TRBJ1-4, with 9 bases that match TRBD1. Germline V lookup: CDR1 SGDLS, CDR2 YYNGEE. This CDR3 has 15 residues. V shed 0 bases, J shed 8 bases, and the junction held 5 bases outside the gene matches. CDR3 sequence: CASSVEGTGQEKLFF. CDR3 coding DNA: TGTGCCAGCAGCGTAGAAGGGACAGGGCAAGAAAAACTGTTTTTT.

The chain combines TRBV4-1 with TRBJ2-5; 11 bases are a match to TRBD1. The germline CDR1 and CDR2 sequences are MGHRA and YSYEKL. V shed 1 base and J 4 bases; nucleotides not matched to a gene: 11. This CDR3 is 18 amino acids long. The CDR3 DNA is TGCGCCAGCAGCCAAGTTGTAAATGGTGGGACAGGGGGAGAGACCCAGTACTTC. Amino acid sequence: CASSQVVNGGTGGETQYF.

This clonotype was seen more than once but under ten times. The chain links TRBV7-9 to TRBJ2-5, with TRBD2 identical over 11 bases. V lost 4 bases to trimming and J lost 4 bases; unmatched junction nucleotides: 11. Germline CDR1 reads SEHNR; CDR2 reads FQNEAQ (reference sequence). There are 17 residues in the CDR3. The CDR3 DNA is TGTGCCAGCAGCTCGCCGGGACTAGCGGCAATGCGAGAGACCCAGTACTTC. This gives the protein CASSSPGLAAMRETQYF. The whole variable domain, filled in from reference TRBV7-9 and TRBJ2-5, reads DTGVSQNPRHKITKRGQNVTFRCDPISEHNRLYWYRQTLGQGPEFLTYFQNEAQLEKSRLLSDRFSAERPKGSFSTLEIQRTEQGDSAMYLCASSSPGLAAMRETQYFGPGTRLLVL.

This clonotype came up many times. The rearrangement uses TRBV7-2 and TRBJ2-4; 15 nucleotides match TRBD2. V was clipped by 1 base and J by 6 bases; unmatched bases: 4. Germline-derived CDR1 and CDR2 are SGHTA and FQGNSA. This CDR3 is built from 17 residues. The CDR3 nucleotides read TGTGCCAGCAGCTTAGAGGGACTAGCGGGAGGCGGAAACATTCAGTACTTC. It is translated as CASSLEGLAGGGNIQYF.